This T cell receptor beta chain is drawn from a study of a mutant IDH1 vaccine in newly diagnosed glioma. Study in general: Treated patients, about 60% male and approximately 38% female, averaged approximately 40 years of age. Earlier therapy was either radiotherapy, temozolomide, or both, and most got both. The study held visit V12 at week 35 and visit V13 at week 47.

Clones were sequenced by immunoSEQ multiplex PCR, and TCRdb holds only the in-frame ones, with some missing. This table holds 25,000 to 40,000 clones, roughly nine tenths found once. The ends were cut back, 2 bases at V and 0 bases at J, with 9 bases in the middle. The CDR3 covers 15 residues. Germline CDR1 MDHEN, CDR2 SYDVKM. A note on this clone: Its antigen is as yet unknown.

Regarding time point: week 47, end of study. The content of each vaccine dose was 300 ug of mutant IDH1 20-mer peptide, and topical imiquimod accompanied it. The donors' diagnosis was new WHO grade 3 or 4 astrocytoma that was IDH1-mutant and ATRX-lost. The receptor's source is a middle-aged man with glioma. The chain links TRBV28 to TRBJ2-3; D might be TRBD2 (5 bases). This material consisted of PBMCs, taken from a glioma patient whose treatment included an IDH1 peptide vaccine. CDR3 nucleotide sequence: TGTGCCAGCAGTTTAGACGGGAAGAGCACAGATACGCAGTATTTT. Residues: CASSLDGKSTDTQYF.